The 3 T cell receptor beta chains below come from one sample, sequenced in a study of cytomegalovirus exposure and HLA in healthy donors (dated by TCRdb to 2016 to 2017). The protocol used for the library was the immunoSEQ multiplex PCR assay. A mixture of 60 forward primers for TCR Vbeta segments and 13 reverse primers for TCR Jbeta segments was used in the multiplex PCR. This immuneACCESS table, as held by TCRdb, lists in-frame sequences with V and J called but not all clones. Of the missing ones, under half trace to an unresolved V gene in checked studies; the others have no known cause. The sample profile shows about 160,000 clones; 75% to 90% of them were found once. Under 2% of the sample rests with the top ten. The sequenced sample consisted of PBMCs. These TCRs come from a woman aged 18-30 years in good health and CMV-seronegative.

The CDR3 protein is CASSLVSREETQYF. The DNA of the CDR3 is TGTGCCAGCAGCTTGGTTTCCAGGGAAGAGACCCAGTACTTC. The chain couples TRBV5-6 to TRBJ2-5; TRBD1 might be the D (5 bases). The CDR3 is made up of 14 amino acids. Trimming took off 0 bases at V and 3 bases at J, with 9 bases between the two ends. Looked up from germline, CDR1 is SGHDT and CDR2 is YYEEEE.

The CDR3 nucleotides are TGTGCCAGCTCACCGACAGGGGGAACCTATCTCAACACTGAAGCTTTCTTT. The encoded protein is CASSPTGGTYLNTEAFF. J is TRBJ1-1 and V is TRBV18; 9 bases map to TRBD1. This CDR3 comprises 17 residues. Trimming cost V 3 bases and J 2 bases; bases outside gene matches: 10. Germline V gives CDR1 KGHSH, CDR2 LQKENI.

V is TRBV27 and J is TRBJ2-7; possible D gene TRBD1, 6 bases. Germline assignment: CDR1 MNHEY and CDR2 SMNVEV (reference sequence). This CDR3 is built from 14 residues. V was pared by 5 bases and J by 3 bases, with 14 bases between. This chain's CDR3 is CASSETGIHYEQYF. The CDR3 region has the DNA TGTGCCAGCAGTGAAACAGGGATTCACTACGAGCAGTACTTC.